This T cell receptor beta chain stems from a study of cytomegalovirus exposure and HLA in healthy donors. The CDR3 has 14 amino acids. Trimming cost V 4 bases and J 8 bases; bases outside gene matches: 4. From germline, CDR1 is KGHSH and CDR2 LQKENI. Vbeta (60) and Jbeta (13) primers were used in the PCR. TCRdb's table, derived via immunoSEQ multiplex PCR, lists solely in-frame clones and lacks some. Here the sample spans some 150,000 clones, over 65% being singletons. The specimen was PBMCs. J is TRBJ1-6 and V is TRBV18; 8 nucleotides match TRBD1. The TCR comes from a man aged 18 to 29 in good health and CMV-seropositive. CDR3 loop: CASSQDRGDSPLHF. In nucleotides, the CDR3 is TGTGCCAGCTCACAAGACAGGGGTGATTCACCCCTCCACTTT.